This record looks at one T cell receptor (beta chain) sequence and its context. The data were obtained in a study of blood T cell repertoires in COVID-19. Study overall: Donors in the United States, Italy and Spain gave samples during acute or convalescent COVID-19.

In germline, CDR1 is SGHRS, CDR2 YFSETQ. With 6 bases removed from V and 0 bases from J, the gap between germline ends came to 11 bases. CDR3 length: 14 residues. Original analysis: Scientists estimated how many nucleated cells there were by amplifying reference gene primers. Some clones are missing from TCRdb's copy, which holds only in-frame ones; the method was immunoSEQ multiplex PCR. The D gene and trimming were derived from the DNA, and the V and J assignments and clone size from that table. The sample records approximately 210,000 clones, about four fifths being singletons. Sequencing used peripheral blood. The receptor comes from a woman in her forties or fifties with active or convalescent COVID-19. The V call is TRBV5-1, the J call TRBJ2-3; the D gene is possibly TRBD1 (5 bases). Here the CDR3 reads CASTQGTSTDTQYF. The CDR3 DNA reads TGCGCCAGCACCCAGGGTACTAGCACAGATACGCAGTATTTT.